A single sample is the source of the 20 T cell receptor beta chains below, sequenced in a study of blood T cells in healthy people across ages. PCR was performed a second time for about 6 to 12 cycles using a sample-barcoded 5' primer and a J-beta primer mix. TCRdb re-called the 5' RACE reads through MiXCR, storing one row per CDR3 protein. The sample includes around 1,500,000 distinct CDR3 sequences, roughly 45% of them seen just once. The sample taken for sequencing was blood. The receptors were sampled from a woman between 18 and 29 years old in good health.

This chain uses TRBV7-2 with TRBJ1-5; 7 positions agree with TRBD1. The CDR3 contains 15 residues. The germline CDR1 and CDR2 sequences are SGHTA and FQGNSA. Trimming took 8 bases from V and 7 from J; bases not matched to a gene: 14. CDR3 sequence (DNA): TGTGCCAGCTCTTTAAGGAGGGGGCGCGACCAGCCCCAGCATTTT. As protein: CASSLRRGRDQPQHF.

This sequence joins TRBV13 and TRBJ2-1; 7 bases match TRBD2. V gave up 5 bases and J gave up 10 bases; unmatched junction bases: 8. From germline, CDR1 is PRHDT and CDR2 FYEKMQ (reference sequence). The CDR3 covers 13 residues. The CDR3: CASSPRSGEEQFF. CDR3 DNA: TGTGCCAGCAGCCCCCGGAGCGGGGAGGAGCAGTTCTTC. The full variable domain, with the rest looked up from reference TRBV13 and TRBJ2-1, is AAGVIQSPRHLIKEKRETATLKCYPIPRHDTVYWYQQGPGQDPQFLISFYEKMQSDKGSIPDRFSAQQFSDYHSELNMSSLELGDSALYFCASSPRSGEEQFFGPGTRLTVL.

V is TRBV10-1 and J is TRBJ2-3; D may be TRBD2 (6 bases). Germline CDR1 is WNHNN and CDR2 is SYGVQD (reference sequence). The CDR3 has 14 amino acids. Trimming removed 2 bases from V and 6 bases from J, with 12 bases in between. The DNA of the CDR3 is TGCGCCAGCAGTGAGGGGCCTAGCGCGGATACGCAGTATTTT. Encoded protein: CASSEGPSADTQYF.

This chain uses TRBV20-1 with TRBJ2-7; D is undetermined. V lost 1 base and J 6 bases, leaving 16 bases between the germline ends. There are 14 residues in the CDR3. CDR1 is DFQATT, CDR2 SNEGSKA, per germline (reference sequence). The DNA for the CDR3 is TGCAGTGCTAGAGGTGGGATTGCGTGGGGCGAGCAGTACTTC. Amino acid sequence: CSARGGIAWGEQYF.

This clonotype has more than one count but fewer than ten. This chain links TRBV4-1 with TRBJ2-5; D perhaps matches TRBD1 (5 bases). The V and J ends lost 4 bases and 4 bases respectively, with 19 bases between them. The CDR3 runs to 16 residues. Looked up from germline, CDR1 is MGHRA and CDR2 is YSYEKL. This CDR3 reads CASSRPTGFGAETQYF. The CDR3 DNA reads TGCGCCAGCAGCCGCCCTACAGGATTTGGGGCAGAGACCCAGTACTTC.

V and J are TRBV6-1 and TRBJ2-3; no clear D gene. The CDR3 has 12 residues. V lost 7 bases to trimming and J lost 5 bases, with 10 bases between them. Germline values: CDR1 MNHNS, CDR2 SASEGT. CDR3 bases: TGTGCCAGCAACCCGCGACGAGATACGCAGTATTTT. It translates to CASNPRRDTQYF.

This chain joins TRBV11-2 and TRBJ2-3, with 12 bases aligning to TRBD2. The CDR3 contains 18 residues. The V and J ends lost 0 bases and 2 bases, in that order; junction bases with no gene match: 6. Germline CDR1 SGHAT, CDR2 FQNNGV. The CDR3: CASSLDTLAGGLTDTQYF. The DNA for the CDR3 is TGTGCCAGCAGCTTAGACACTCTAGCGGGAGGGCTCACAGATACGCAGTATTTT.

The rearrangement links TRBV11-3 to TRBJ2-5; tentatively, D is TRBD1 (5 bases). V was cut by 6 bases and J by 4 bases, with 18 bases left in between. Germline V gives CDR1 SGHNT, CDR2 YENEEA. The CDR3 has 15 residues. The CDR3 here is CASSPRVGPGETQYF. The CDR3 bases are TGTGCCAGCAGTCCCAGAGTGGGGCCGGGAGAGACCCAGTACTTC.

This clonotype was seen more than once but under ten times. The chain is built from TRBV27 and TRBJ2-7; D assignment may be TRBD1 or TRBD2 (5 bases each). This CDR3 contains 16 residues. The V end lost 0 bases, the J end lost 2 bases, and 14 bases lay between the germline ends. Germline V CDR1 and CDR2: MNHEY, SMNVEV (reference sequence). CDR3 region: CASSLSQGEGTYEQYF. The CDR3 DNA reads as TGTGCCAGCAGTTTATCCCAGGGTGAGGGGACCTACGAGCAGTACTTC.

This clonotype was recorded a few times. This chain links TRBV28 with TRBJ2-5; TRBD1 matches at 9 bases. With V trimmed by 4 bases and J by 5 bases, 11 bases remained unmatched. Germline CDR1 MDHEN, CDR2 SYDVKM. The CDR3 runs to 16 residues. CDR3 residues: CASSSRDRVPVETQYF. The CDR3, as DNA: TGTGCCAGCAGTTCCCGGGACAGGGTACCCGTTGAGACCCAGTACTTC.

The rearrangement joins TRBV7-6 to TRBJ1-1; D ambiguous. Germline CDR1 and CDR2: SGHVS and FNYEAQ. Trimming shortened V by 1 base and J by 0 bases, and 6 bases separated the two germline ends. This CDR3 comprises 14 residues. In nucleotides, the CDR3 is TGTGCCAGCAGCTTAGTTAGTCTGAACACTGAAGCTTTCTTT. Its translation is CASSLVSLNTEAFF. The variable domain in full, completed from reference TRBV7-6 and TRBJ1-1, reads GAGVSQSPRYKVTKRGQDVALRCDPISGHVSLYWYRQALGQGPEFLTYFNYEAQQDKSGLPNDRFSAERPEGSISTLTIQRTEQRDSAMYRCASSLVSLNTEAFFGQGTRLTVV.

The gene calls are TRBV3-1 and TRBJ2-1; 10 nucleotides line up with TRBD2. The V segment lost 2 bases and the J segment 13 bases; nucleotides outside the gene matches: 11. CDR1 is LGHDT and CDR2 is YNNKEL in the germline V gene (reference sequence). The CDR3 is 15 residues long. The CDR3: CASSQPAGGTETQFF. CDR3 bases: TGTGCCAGCAGCCAACCAGCGGGAGGGACCGAGACCCAGTTCTTC.

This clonotype was recorded only once. V usage is TRBV6-1 and J usage is TRBJ2-7; 7 bases line up with TRBD1. The CDR3 sequence is 12 residues long. The ends lost 4 bases at V and 6 bases at J; junction bases unmatched: 3. Germline loops: CDR1 MNHNS, CDR2 SASEGT. Here the CDR3 DNA reads TGTGCCAGCAGTGGACAGGGAGCCGAGCAGTACTTC. It is translated as CASSGQGAEQYF.

This clonotype has a handful of counts. CDR3 protein: CASQTGIGKETQYF. For the CDR3, the DNA is TGCGCCAGCCAAACAGGGATAGGGAAAGAGACCCAGTACTTC. The gene calls are TRBV5-1 and TRBJ2-5; a possible D gene is TRBD1 (6 bases). Germline loops: CDR1 SGHRS, CDR2 YFSETQ. CDR3 length: 14 amino acids. Trimming removed 7 bases at V and 3 bases at J, with 16 bases between. The full variable domain, with the rest looked up from reference TRBV5-1 and TRBJ2-5, is KAGVTQTPRYLIKTRGQQVTLSCSPISGHRSVSWYQQTPGQGLQFLFEYFSETQRNKGNFPGRFSGRQFSNSRSEMNVSTLELGDSALYLCASQTGIGKETQYFGPGTRLLVL.

J is TRBJ2-1 and V is TRBV28; TRBD2 matches at 9 bases. CDR3 length: 14 amino acids. The ends lost 2 bases at V and 14 bases at J; junction bases unmatched: 10. Per germline, CDR1 MDHEN and CDR2 SYDVKM. The CDR3, as DNA: TGTGCCAGCAGTTTAGCCCGGGGACTAGCCATTAAGTTCTTC. Its protein product is CASSLARGLAIKFF.

The genes are TRBV20-1 and TRBJ1-2, with D hard to call. The V and J ends lost 5 bases and 9 bases respectively, with 4 bases between them. CDR1 DFQATT and CDR2 SNEGSKA come from the germline V gene (reference sequence). This CDR3 is built from 8 residues. The CDR3 reads CSAPRYTF. Here the CDR3 DNA reads TGCAGTGCTCCTCGCTACACCTTC.

This clonotype has only a few counts. V usage is TRBV6-5 and J usage is TRBJ2-3; D is possibly TRBD2 (5 bases). The ends were cut back, 6 bases at V and 1 base at J, with 11 bases in the middle. The CDR3 consists of 14 residues. CDR1 is MNHEY and CDR2 is SVGAGI in the germline V gene. As DNA, the CDR3 is TGTGCCAGCAGCCGCGGGTACGGCACAGATACGCAGTATTTT. It specifies CASSRGYGTDTQYF.

Here the CDR3 reads CATSRDQRTSGRGSSYNEQFF. The CDR3 bases are TGTGCCACCAGCAGAGATCAAAGGACTAGCGGTAGAGGGAGCTCCTACAATGAGCAGTTCTTC. The chain is built from TRBV15 and TRBJ2-1; TRBD2 agrees at 10 bases. The CDR3 is 21 residues long. V was pared by 0 bases and J by 0 bases, with 14 bases of the junction left unmatched. Germline CDR1 LNHNV, CDR2 YYDKDF (reference sequence).

This clonotype was seen a single time. Relative to the germline gene, one junction end is altered; a read error may explain this. V and J are TRBV7-7 and TRBJ2-7; TRBD1 agrees at 8 bases. Germline-derived CDR1 and CDR2 are SSHAT and FNYEAQ (reference sequence). The CDR3 is made up of 15 amino acids. As DNA, the CDR3 is TGTGCTAGCAGCCCCCCGACAGGGGAGAACTACGAGCAGTACTTC. It translates to CASSPPTGENYEQYF.

The genes are TRBV10-3 and TRBJ2-5; D gene unclear. Trimming removed 4 bases at V and 0 bases at J, with 3 bases between. The CDR3 covers 12 residues. Germline values: CDR1 ENHRY, CDR2 SYGVKD. This CDR3 is CAISANQETQYF. CDR3 sequence (DNA): TGTGCCATCAGTGCGAACCAAGAGACCCAGTACTTC.